This TCR beta chain was profiled in a study of blood T cell repertoires in COVID-19. Study-level background: PBMCs, B-cell-depleted T cells, or T cells were the source of the cDNA or gDNA that made up the material.

Seattle enrolled patients during active infection and tracked them longitudinally. Original methodology: Amplification of reference gene primers was used by the study to estimate nucleated cell counts. The table came from immunoSEQ multiplex PCR; TCRdb's copy has only in-frame clones and leaves some out. V, J and clone size reflect that table, while D and trimming were determined from the DNA. The sample consists of about 200,000 clones, around nine tenths of them appearing once. Trimming took 7 bases from V and 8 from J, leaving 14 bases between them. There are 11 residues in the CDR3. Germline V gives CDR1 SQVTM, CDR2 ANQGSEA.

The chain carries TRBV29-1 and TRBJ1-2; a possible D gene is TRBD1 (6 bases). Sequencing was done on a sample of peripheral blood. This TCR derives from a man aged 45 to 65 with COVID-19, enrolled during active disease. This CDR3 reads CSATGGPGYTF. CDR3 nucleotides: TGCAGCGCAACGGGGGGGCCGGGCTACACCTTC.